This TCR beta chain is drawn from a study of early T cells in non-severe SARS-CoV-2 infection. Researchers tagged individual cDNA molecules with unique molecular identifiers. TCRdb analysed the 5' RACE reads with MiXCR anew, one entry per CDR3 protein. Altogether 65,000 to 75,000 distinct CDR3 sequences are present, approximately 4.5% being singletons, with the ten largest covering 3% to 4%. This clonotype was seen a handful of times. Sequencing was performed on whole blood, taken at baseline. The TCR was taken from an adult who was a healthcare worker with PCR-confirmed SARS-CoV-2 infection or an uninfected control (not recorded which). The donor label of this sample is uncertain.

CDR3 loop: CASPDRARTDTQYF. CDR3 nucleotides: TGTGCCAGCCCTGACAGGGCGCGCACAGATACGCAGTATTTT. The rearrangement joins TRBV12-3 or TRBV12-4 to TRBJ2-3; TRBD1 matches at 7 bases. The trim removed 8 bases at V and 1 base at J, leaving 6 bases unmatched. This CDR3 contains 14 residues.